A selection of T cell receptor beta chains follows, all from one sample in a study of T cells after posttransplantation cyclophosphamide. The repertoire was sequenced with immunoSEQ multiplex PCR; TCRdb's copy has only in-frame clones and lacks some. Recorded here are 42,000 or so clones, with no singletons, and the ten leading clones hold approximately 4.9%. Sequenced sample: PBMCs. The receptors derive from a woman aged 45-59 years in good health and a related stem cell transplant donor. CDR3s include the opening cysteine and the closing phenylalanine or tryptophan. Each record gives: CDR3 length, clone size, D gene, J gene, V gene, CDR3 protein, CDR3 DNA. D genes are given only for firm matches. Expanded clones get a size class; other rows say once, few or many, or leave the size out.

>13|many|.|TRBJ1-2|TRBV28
CASSEAGLYGYTF
TGTGCCAGCAGCGAGGCAGGGCTCTATGGCTACACCTTC
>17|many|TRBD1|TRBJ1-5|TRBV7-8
CASSPGTGDFSNQPQHF
TGTGCCAGCAGCCCCGGGACAGGGGACTTTAGCAATCAGCCCCAGCATTTT
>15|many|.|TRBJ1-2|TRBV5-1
CASSSGGRGLEGYTF
TGCGCCAGCAGCTCGGGGGGCCGGGGGCTTGAGGGCTACACCTTC
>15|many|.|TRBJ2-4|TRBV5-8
CASATRSGVLNIQYF
TGTGCCAGCGCTACAAGATCGGGGGTGCTAAACATTCAGTACTTC
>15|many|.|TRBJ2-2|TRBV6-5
CASSRAGQGTGELFF
TGTGCCAGCAGTAGGGCGGGGCAGGGCACCGGGGAGCTGTTTTTT
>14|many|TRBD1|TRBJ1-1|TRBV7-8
CASSSGTGNTEAFF
TGTGCCAGCAGCTCCGGGACAGGGAACACTGAAGCTTTCTTT
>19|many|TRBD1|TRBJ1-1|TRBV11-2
CASSFRAQSWGQGNTEAFF
TGTGCCAGCAGCTTTAGGGCGCAGAGCTGGGGACAGGGGAACACTGAAGCTTTCTTT
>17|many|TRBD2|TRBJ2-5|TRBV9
CASSEGLAGGQGETQYF
TGTGCCAGCAGCGAGGGACTAGCGGGGGGGCAGGGAGAGACCCAGTACTTC
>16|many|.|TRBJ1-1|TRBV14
CATTITLLKPRTEAFF
TGTGCCACCACCATTACTTTGTTAAAACCACGCACTGAAGCTTTCTTT
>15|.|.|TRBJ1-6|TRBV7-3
CASSFGQGGDSPLHF
TGTGCCAGCAGCTTCGGGCAGGGAGGGGATTCACCCCTCCACTTT
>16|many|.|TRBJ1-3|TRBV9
CASSPRQYLSGNTIYF
TGTGCCAGCAGCCCCCGACAGTACCTCTCTGGAAACACCATATATTTT
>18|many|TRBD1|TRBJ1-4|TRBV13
CASSLKQGAQGEGEKLFF
TGTGCCAGCAGCCTTAAACAGGGGGCCCAAGGTGAAGGAGAAAAACTGTTTTTT
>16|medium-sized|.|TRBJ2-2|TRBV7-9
CASSLAPQGNTGELFF
TGTGCCAGCAGCTTAGCCCCACAGGGGAACACCGGGGAGCTGTTTTTT
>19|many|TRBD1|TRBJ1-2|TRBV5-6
CASSLIGWAGGTSFYGYTF
TGTGCCAGCAGCTTGATTGGGTGGGCAGGGGGTACAAGCTTCTATGGCTACACCTTC
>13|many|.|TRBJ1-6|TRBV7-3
CASSFSENSPLHF
TGTGCCAGCAGCTTCTCAGAAAATTCACCCCTCCACTTT
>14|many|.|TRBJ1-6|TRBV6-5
CASSLTLTNSPLHF
TGTGCCAGCAGTTTAACTCTCACGAATTCACCCCTCCACTTT
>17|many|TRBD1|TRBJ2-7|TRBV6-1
CASSEYSTGQGPYEQYF
TGTGCCAGCAGTGAATATAGTACGGGACAGGGCCCCTACGAGCAGTACTTC
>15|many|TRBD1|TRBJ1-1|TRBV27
CASSLGQRKNTEAFF
TGTGCCAGCAGTTTGGGACAGCGAAAGAACACTGAAGCTTTCTTT
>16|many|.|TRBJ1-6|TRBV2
CASSEASAMDGGPLHF
TGTGCCAGCAGTGAAGCGTCGGCTATGGATGGAGGCCCCCTCCACTTT
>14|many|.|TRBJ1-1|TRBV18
CASSPTGLGTEAFF
TGTGCCAGCTCACCAACAGGGTTGGGAACTGAAGCTTTCTTT
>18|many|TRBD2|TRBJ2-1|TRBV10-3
CAISGPTSGGGSYNEQFF
TGTGCCATCAGTGGACCAACTAGCGGGGGAGGCTCCTACAATGAGCAGTTCTTC
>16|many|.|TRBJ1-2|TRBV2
CASSVVDSASNYGYTF
TGTGCCAGCAGTGTTGTGGACAGCGCTTCTAACTATGGCTACACCTTC
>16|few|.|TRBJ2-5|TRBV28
CASTPMADVRVETQYF
TGTGCCAGCACCCCTATGGCGGATGTTCGGGTAGAGACCCAGTACTTC
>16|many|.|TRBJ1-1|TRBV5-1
CASSPGGLMGNTEAFF
TGCGCCAGCAGCCCGGGGGGGCTAATGGGAAACACTGAAGCTTTCTTT
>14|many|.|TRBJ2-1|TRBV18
CASSPYGSYNEQFF
TGTGCCAGCTCACCATACGGCTCCTACAATGAGCAGTTCTTC
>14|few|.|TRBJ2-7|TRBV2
CATSRVLSSYEQYF
TGTGCCACCTCGCGGGTCCTAAGCTCCTACGAGCAGTACTTC
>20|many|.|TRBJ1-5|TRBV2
CASSEFGVFPGRGSNQPQHF
TGTGCCAGCAGTGAATTTGGAGTCTTTCCGGGGAGGGGTTCCAATCAGCCCCAGCATTTT
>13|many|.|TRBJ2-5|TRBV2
CASSSQPGETQYF
TGTGCCAGCAGTTCTCAGCCGGGGGAGACCCAGTACTTC
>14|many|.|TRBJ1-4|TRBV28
CASSFGGSSEKLFF
TGTGCCAGCAGCTTCGGGGGGTCTAGTGAAAAACTGTTTTTT
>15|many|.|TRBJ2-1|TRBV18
CASSEVRSSYNEQFF
TGTGCCAGCTCCGAGGTCCGGAGCTCCTACAATGAGCAGTTCTTC
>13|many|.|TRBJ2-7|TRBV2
CASSDGQSYEQYF
TGTGCCAGCAGTGATGGACAATCCTACGAGCAGTACTTC
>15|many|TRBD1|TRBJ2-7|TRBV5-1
CASSTGTGSSYEQYF
TGCGCCAGCAGCACCGGGACAGGGAGCTCCTACGAGCAGTACTTC
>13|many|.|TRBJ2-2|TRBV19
CASGVRAAGELFF
TGTGCCAGTGGCGTGAGGGCAGCCGGGGAGCTGTTTTTT
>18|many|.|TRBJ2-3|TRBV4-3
CASSQDVRTASLQNTQYF
TGCGCCAGCAGCCAAGATGTTCGGACAGCCAGCCTCCAGAATACGCAGTATTTT
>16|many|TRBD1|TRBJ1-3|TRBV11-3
CASSPWTGRSGNTIYF
TGTGCCAGCAGCCCCTGGACAGGACGCTCTGGAAACACCATATATTTT
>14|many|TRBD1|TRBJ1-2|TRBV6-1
CARPGTGGENGYTF
TGTGCCAGACCCGGGACAGGGGGCGAGAATGGCTACACCTTC
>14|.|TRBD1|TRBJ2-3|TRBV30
CAWKMGRGTDTQYF
TGTGCCTGGAAAATGGGCAGGGGGACAGATACGCAGTATTTT
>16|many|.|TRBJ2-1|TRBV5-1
CASSLWIDTSYNEQFF
TGCGCCAGCAGCTTGTGGATTGACACCTCCTACAATGAGCAGTTCTTC
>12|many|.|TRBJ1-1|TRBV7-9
CASSLAGEGAFF
TGTGCCAGCAGCTTAGCAGGGGAAGGAGCTTTCTTT
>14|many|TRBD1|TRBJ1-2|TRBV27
CASSVIQGAHGYTF
TGTGCCAGCAGCGTAATACAGGGGGCGCATGGCTACACCTTC
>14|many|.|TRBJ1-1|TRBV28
CASSTSYVDTEAFF
TGTGCCAGCAGTACCTCTTATGTAGACACTGAAGCTTTCTTT
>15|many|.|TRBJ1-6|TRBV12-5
CASGIGGGFYSPLHF
TGTGCTAGTGGAATTGGCGGGGGCTTTTATTCACCCCTCCACTTT
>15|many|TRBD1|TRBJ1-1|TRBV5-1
CASSRIGQGNTEAFF
TGCGCCAGCAGCCGTATCGGACAGGGTAACACTGAAGCTTTCTTT
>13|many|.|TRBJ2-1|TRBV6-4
CASSLEEGNEQFF
TGTGCCAGCAGTCTCGAGGAGGGGAATGAGCAGTTCTTC
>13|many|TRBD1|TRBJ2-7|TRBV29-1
CSVGDRGSYEQYF
TGCAGCGTTGGGGACAGGGGTTCCTACGAGCAGTACTTC
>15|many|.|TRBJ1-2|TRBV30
CAWSVSARGNYGYTF
TGTGCCTGGAGTGTCTCCGCCAGGGGTAACTATGGCTACACCTTC
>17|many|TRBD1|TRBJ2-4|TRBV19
CASRARYGQVAKNIQYF
TGTGCCAGTAGGGCTCGATACGGACAGGTAGCCAAAAACATTCAGTACTTC
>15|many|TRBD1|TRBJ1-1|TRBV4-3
CASSQDRGRGTEAFF
TGCGCCAGCAGCCAAGACAGGGGGAGAGGCACTGAAGCTTTCTTT
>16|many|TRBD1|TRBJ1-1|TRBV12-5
CASGSQTGVMNTEAFF
TGTGCTAGTGGTTCCCAGACAGGGGTCATGAACACTGAAGCTTTCTTT
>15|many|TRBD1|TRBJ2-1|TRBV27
CASTSGTGGYNEQFF
TGTGCCAGCACCTCCGGGACAGGGGGATACAATGAGCAGTTCTTC
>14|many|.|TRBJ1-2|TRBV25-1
CASSGSTGTYGYTF
TGTGCCAGCAGTGGATCTACAGGGACCTATGGCTACACCTTC
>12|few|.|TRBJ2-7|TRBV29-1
CSVDLSGYEQYF
TGCAGCGTTGATTTATCAGGCTATGAGCAGTACTTC
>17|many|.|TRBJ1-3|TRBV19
CASSIWFIGDSGNTIYF
TGTGCCAGTAGTATCTGGTTTATTGGAGACTCTGGAAACACCATATATTTT
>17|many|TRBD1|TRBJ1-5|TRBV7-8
CASSLAWTGESNQPQHF
TGTGCCAGCAGCTTAGCCTGGACAGGGGAAAGCAATCAGCCCCAGCATTTT
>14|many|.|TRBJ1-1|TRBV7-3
CASRGPQGNTEAFF
TGTGCCAGCAGAGGGCCACAGGGGAACACTGAAGCTTTCTTT